Each of the 29 T cell receptor beta chains below was sequenced from the same sample in a study of Ad26.COV2.S vaccination and SARS-CoV-2 variants. The sample's treatment: some 20 received Ad26.COV2.S at low or high dose, single or two shots; about 5 received placebo; per-sample allocation not given. Each sample was drawn 63 days after the first injection (of vaccine or placebo). Libraries were prepared by immunoSEQ multiplex PCR; TCRdb keeps only in-frame clonotypes and omits some of them. The repertoire holds 350,000 to 550,000 clones, 80% to 90% seen once, with just over 2.5% in the top ten. The sample here was peripheral blood, taken in a trial of Ad26.COV2.S vaccine versus placebo. The receptors originated from a person between 18 and 59 years old who received the Ad26.COV2.S COVID-19 vaccine or a placebo.

J is TRBJ2-5 and V is TRBV5-4, with 7 bases aligning to TRBD2. This CDR3 spans 16 amino acids. Trimming at V came to 3 bases and at J to 2 bases, leaving 10 bases not matched to a gene. From germline, CDR1 is SGHNT and CDR2 YYREEE (reference sequence). The CDR3 protein is CASSSRLAREQETQYF. CDR3 in DNA: TGTGCCAGCAGCTCCCGGTTAGCGCGGGAGCAAGAGACCCAGTACTTC.

This chain joins TRBV30 and TRBJ1-3; D is undetermined. Germline V gene lookup returns CDR1 GTSNPN and CDR2 SVGIG (reference sequence). V was pared by 3 bases and J by 0 bases, with 12 bases between. The CDR3 sequence is 15 residues long. The CDR3 here is CAWSSLLRSGNTIYF. The CDR3 region has the DNA TGTGCCTGGAGCTCCCTCCTACGCTCTGGAAACACCATATATTTT.

As concerns this clone: Compared with germline, one end of the junction differs, possibly owing to a read error. The rearrangement links TRBV2 to TRBJ2-1; 12 bases map to TRBD2. This CDR3 spans 13 amino acids. CDR1 is SNHLY, CDR2 FYNNEI, per germline. The CDR3 DNA is TGTGCCGGCAGTACTAGCGGGAGGAATGAGCAGTTCTTC. Its translation is CAGSTSGRNEQFF.

This chain joins TRBV5-1 and TRBJ1-1; weak D call: TRBD1 (6 bases). V was cut by 5 bases and J by 1 base, with 9 bases left in between. CDR1 SGHRS and CDR2 YFSETQ come from the germline V gene. This CDR3 is 13 amino acids long. The CDR3 region has the DNA TGCGCCAGCAGGCGGACAGAGAACACTGAAGCTTTCTTT. It encodes CASRRTENTEAFF.

V gene TRBV6-6 combines with J gene TRBJ2-7; 7 bases align to TRBD2. This CDR3 region has 14 residues. Germline V gene data show CDR1 as MNHNY and CDR2 as SVGAGI (reference sequence). With 0 bases clipped from V and 2 bases from J, the junction kept 1 base outside the gene matches. CDR3 nucleotide sequence: TGTGCCAGCAGTTACTCAGGGACTACCTACGAGCAGTACGTC. This gives the protein CASSYSGTTYEQYV.

The chain couples TRBV9 to TRBJ1-2; D gene unclear. The germline gives CDR1 SGDLS, CDR2 YYNGEE. The CDR3 length is 13 residues. The germline V and J ends were trimmed by 3 bases and 8 bases, with 14 bases remaining between them. CDR3 nucleotides: TGTGCCAGCAGCGCCGAATTCTTGGGCGGCTACACCTTC. It codes for CASSAEFLGGYTF.

This chain connects TRBV19 to TRBJ2-7, with 9 bases that match TRBD2. Germline V gives CDR1 LNHDA, CDR2 SQIVND (reference sequence). CDR3 length: 14 amino acids. V shed 5 bases and J 3 bases; nucleotides not matched to a gene: 5. Here the CDR3 reads CASSVSSGVYEQYF. The CDR3 nucleotides read TGTGCCAGTAGTGTCTCTAGCGGGGTCTACGAGCAGTACTTC.

V and J are TRBV4-3 and TRBJ1-2; D unresolved. This CDR3 spans 16 amino acids. V was pared by 8 bases and J by 5 bases, with 24 bases between. Per the germline V gene, CDR1 is LGHNA and CDR2 is YSLEER. The CDR3 loop is CASGYSFDGVGYGYTF. The CDR3 DNA reads as TGCGCCAGCGGCTACTCGTTTGATGGGGTAGGGTATGGCTACACCTTC.

The CDR3 region is CAISEDFYGYTF. CDR3 sequence (DNA): TGTGCCATCAGCGAAGATTTCTATGGCTACACCTTC. V and J are TRBV10-3 and TRBJ1-2; unclear D gene. CDR3 length equals 12 residues. Trimming stripped 6 bases from V and 4 bases from J, with 9 bases between. Looked up from germline, CDR1 is ENHRY and CDR2 is SYGVKD.

The V and J genes are TRBV5-1 and TRBJ2-1, with 9 positions matching TRBD2. This CDR3 region has 19 residues. Germline V gene lookup returns CDR1 SGHRS and CDR2 YFSETQ. V dropped 7 bases and J dropped 8; count of bases not matched to a gene: 25. This CDR3 reads CASRSEGGRLADPHDEQFF. CDR3 nucleotide sequence: TGCGCCAGCCGGTCCGAGGGAGGTCGACTAGCGGACCCTCACGATGAGCAGTTCTTC.

The chain has TRBV30 and TRBJ2-3; 9 bases line up with TRBD2. This CDR3 has 15 residues. V lost 5 bases to trimming and J lost 2 bases; unmatched junction nucleotides: 8. Germline V gene sequence: CDR1 GTSNPN, CDR2 SVGIG (reference sequence). The CDR3 coding sequence is TGTGCCTGGGGGGCTAGCGGGGCTTACACAGATACGCAGTATTTT. Its translation is CAWGASGAYTDTQYF.

V usage is TRBV5-1 and J usage is TRBJ1-1; TRBD1 might be the D (6 bases). V lost 3 bases and J 8 bases, leaving 14 bases between the germline ends. The germline gives CDR1 SGHRS, CDR2 YFSETQ. CDR3 length equals 13 residues. In DNA form, the CDR3 reads TGCGCCAGCAGCTCCCAGACAGGATCCGAAGCTTTCTTT. This codes for CASSSQTGSEAFF.

This clone is a singleton in its sample. This rearrangement joins TRBV6-5 to TRBJ2-7; possibly TRBD2 for D (6 bases). Trimming shortened V by 10 bases and J by 5 bases, and 9 bases separated the two germline ends. The CDR3 loop spans 10 amino acids. Germline assignment: CDR1 MNHEY and CDR2 SVGAGI. The CDR3 region has the DNA TGTGCCACCCGGGGGAACGAGCAGTACTTC. It yields the protein CATRGNEQYF.

This chain connects TRBV28 to TRBJ2-7; D not resolved. Per germline, CDR1 MDHEN and CDR2 SYDVKM. Trimming left V 4 bases short and J 11 bases short, with 12 bases between. This CDR3 has 11 amino acids. The DNA of the CDR3 is TGTGCCAGCAGTTCTGGACGGAATAAGTACGTC. Protein: CASSSGRNKYV.

The rearrangement joins TRBV9 to TRBJ1-3, with a weak D call TRBD1 (5 bases). Trimming took 3 bases from V and 0 from J, leaving 13 bases between them. Germline V CDR1 and CDR2: SGDLS, YYNGEE. CDR3 size: 16 residues. DNA of the CDR3: TGTGCCAGCAGCGGATGGGACGGAGACTCTGGAAACACCATATATTTT. Translated, it gives CASSGWDGDSGNTIYF.

The genes are TRBV29-1 and TRBJ2-3; either TRBD1 or TRBD2 may fit D (5 bases each). With 4 bases removed from V and 2 bases from J, the gap between germline ends came to 10 bases. The CDR3 has 13 amino acids. The germline CDR1 and CDR2 sequences are SQVTM and ANQGSEA. The CDR3 is CSVVGGTTDTQYF. The CDR3 coding sequence is TGCAGCGTTGTTGGGGGAACCACAGATACGCAGTATTTT.

This clone is a singleton in its sample. The CDR3 protein is CASMALPRQANYGYTF. CDR3 coding DNA: TGTGCCAGCATGGCCCTCCCCAGACAGGCCAACTATGGCTACACCTTC. V is TRBV2 and J is TRBJ1-2, with D possibly being TRBD1 (6 bases). Germline CDR1 and CDR2: SNHLY and FYNNEI. The V and J ends lost 7 bases and 2 bases respectively, with 20 bases between them. The CDR3 length is 16 residues.

This clone was picked up one time. The chain's CDR3 is CASSSEREGPYEQYV. The CDR3 DNA is TGTGCCAGCAGTTCCGAGCGGGAAGGTCCCTACGAGCAGTACGTC. This chain joins TRBV6-2 or TRBV6-3 and TRBJ2-7; TRBD2 matches 7 bases. This CDR3 is built from 15 residues. Looked up from germline, CDR1 is MNHEY and CDR2 is SVGEGT. V dropped 4 bases and J dropped 2; count of bases not matched to a gene: 8.

V gene TRBV2 combines with J gene TRBJ2-7; D assignment may be TRBD1 or TRBD2 (5 bases each). This CDR3 comprises 14 residues. The V gene lost 8 bases and the J gene lost 3 bases, with 17 bases spanning the gap. Germline V lookup: CDR1 SNHLY, CDR2 FYNNEI. CDR3 sequence (DNA): TGTGCCAGCGGCCGGGACGGACGACACTACGAGCAGTACGTC. It is translated as CASGRDGRHYEQYV.

The chain has TRBV9 and TRBJ2-5; 7 nucleotides line up with TRBD2. The V gene's germline CDR1 is SGDLS and CDR2 YYNGEE. This CDR3 comprises 13 residues. J lost 4 bases, V lost 3 bases, and 3 bases had no gene match. CDR3 loop: CASSGRLAETQYF. DNA for the CDR3: TGTGCCAGCAGCGGCAGACTAGCAGAGACCCAGTACTTC.

The chain is built from TRBV24-1 and TRBJ2-1; 7 bases line up with TRBD1. The CDR3 is 18 amino acids. Losses at the gene ends were 9 bases for V and 0 bases for J; bases not matched to a gene: 16. Germline V CDR1 and CDR2: KGHDR, SFDVKD. The CDR3 sequence is CATLWRKGGPSSYNEQFF. The CDR3 region has the DNA TGTGCCACCCTATGGAGAAAAGGGGGCCCCAGCTCCTACAATGAGCAGTTCTTC.

This rearrangement joins TRBV7-8 to TRBJ1-4; D possibly corresponds to TRBD1 (5 bases). Trimming left V 0 bases short and J 6 bases short, with 20 bases between. The germline gives CDR1 SGHVS, CDR2 FQNEAQ. The CDR3 totals 18 residues. CDR3 nucleotides: TGTGCCAGCAGCTTAGCGGGGAGGTGGGGGTCGGGCGATGAAAAACTGTTTTTT. Translating gives CASSLAGRWGSGDEKLFF.

This chain links TRBV6-5 with TRBJ2-7; D may be TRBD1 or TRBD2 (5 bases each). V dropped 6 bases and J dropped 4 bases, with 10 bases sitting between them. Germline CDR1 reads MNHEY; CDR2 reads SVGAGI. The CDR3 loop spans 12 amino acids. The CDR3 region is CASRSEGYEQYV. CDR3 nucleotide sequence: TGTGCCAGCAGAAGTGAGGGGTACGAGCAGTACGTC.

V is TRBV30 and J is TRBJ1-5, with D tentatively TRBD1 (5 bases). This CDR3 has 16 amino acids. Trimming shortened V by 4 bases and J by 0 bases, and 16 bases separated the two germline ends. In germline, CDR1 is GTSNPN, CDR2 SVGIG (reference sequence). CDR3 residues: CAWTSRDGYSNQPQHF. The CDR3 DNA sequence: TGTGCCTGGACGTCCCGGGACGGGTATAGCAATCAGCCCCAGCATTTT.

As for this clone: The same CDR3 arises from other DNA sequences in this sample as well. V and J are TRBV20-1 and TRBJ2-7; D may be TRBD1 (5 bases). The CDR3 consists of 11 residues. The germline V and J ends were trimmed by 3 bases and 3 bases, with 6 bases remaining between them. Per germline, CDR1 DFQATT and CDR2 SNEGSKA (reference sequence). CDR3 coding DNA: TGCAGTGCTAGCCAGGGCTACGAGCAGTACGTC. This sequence encodes CSASQGYEQYV.

V is TRBV7-9 and J is TRBJ2-1, with a possible D match to TRBD2 (5 bases). Germline CDR1 SEHNR, CDR2 FQNEAQ (reference sequence). V lost 5 bases to trimming and J lost 3 bases, with 17 bases between them. The CDR3 loop spans 16 amino acids. The DNA for the CDR3 is TGTGCCAGCAGCAACCCCCCCGGCAGCGGCTACAATGAGCAGTTCTTC. This gives the protein CASSNPPGSGYNEQFF.

The gene calls are TRBV24-1 and TRBJ2-3, with D perhaps matching TRBD1 (6 bases). V was shortened by 4 bases and J by 6 bases, with 13 bases between the two germline ends. The CDR3 runs to 14 residues. In germline, CDR1 is KGHDR, CDR2 SFDVKD. CDR3 in DNA: TGTGCCACCAGTGAGACAGGACGCCTGGATACGCAGTATTTT. Protein sequence: CATSETGRLDTQYF.

V gene TRBV19 combines with J gene TRBJ1-5; a weak D match, TRBD1 (6 bases). V was cut by 7 bases and J by 2 bases, with 15 bases left in between. The germline V gene has CDR1 LNHDA and CDR2 SQIVND (reference sequence). This CDR3 contains 15 residues. The CDR3 sequence is CASNVGAPGNQPQHF. CDR3 in DNA: TGTGCCAGTAACGTGGGGGCTCCGGGCAATCAGCCCCAGCATTTT.

This chain links TRBV11-1 with TRBJ2-2, with D possibly matching TRBD2 (6 bases). CDR1 is SGHAT and CDR2 is FQDESV in the germline V gene (reference sequence). The V end lost 1 base, the J end lost 4 bases, and 7 bases lay between the germline ends. The CDR3 has 14 amino acids. The CDR3 DNA reads TGTGCCAGCAGCTTAGAGGGAGGCACCGGGGAGCTGTTTTTT. This translates into CASSLEGGTGELFF. Based on the CDR3 plus reference TRBV11-1 and TRBJ2-2, the full variable domain is EAEVAQSPRYKITEKSQAVAFWCDPISGHATLYWYRQILGQGPELLVQFQDESVVDDSQLPKDRFSAERLKGVDSTLKIQPAELGDSAMYLCASSLEGGTGELFFGEGSRLTVL.